Following are 5 T cell receptor beta chains from one sample sequenced in a study of T cells in Graves' hyperthyroidism and ophthalmopathy. TCR beta CDR3 regions were amplified from RNA transcripts. First-round RT-PCR with HTBI primers amplified the TCR CDR3 region. TCRdb reanalysed the multiplex PCR reads using MiXCR and keeps one entry per CDR3 protein. This table has approximately 640,000 distinct CDR3 sequences, around 16% appearing once. The sample consisted of blood. The receptor set was obtained from a woman in her 30s with Graves' hyperthyroidism.

This clonotype was seen more than once but under ten times. A read error may explain this, as a much larger clone is one base away. The gene calls are TRBV28 and TRBJ1-1, with TRBD1 as a possible D gene (5 bases). The CDR3 covers 16 residues. Germline V gene data show CDR1 as MDHEN and CDR2 as SYDVKM. CDR3 amino acids: CASIKRPGHENTEASF. In DNA form, the CDR3 reads TGTGCCAGCATCAAACGCCCCGGACACGAGAACACTGAAGCTTCCTTT.

This clonotype was detected ten times or more. The chain links TRBV28 to TRBJ2-5, with 10 bases aligning to TRBD1. After removal of 10 bases from V and 2 bases from J, the junction contained 10 bases not matched to a gene. From germline, CDR1 is MDHEN and CDR2 SYDVKM. The CDR3 runs to 15 residues. CDR3 sequence: CATTGTGVQQETQYF. As DNA, the CDR3 is TGTGCCACTACCGGGACAGGGGTCCAACAAGAGACCCAGTACTTC.

The chain employs TRBV3-1 and TRBJ2-5, with D uncertain. The CDR3 is 14 amino acids. The V and J ends lost 0 bases and 5 bases respectively, with 10 bases between them. Germline-derived CDR1 and CDR2 are LGHDT and YNNKEL (reference sequence). In DNA form, the CDR3 reads TGTGCCAGCAGCCAAGATTTCGAACGGGAGACCCAGTACTTC. As protein: CASSQDFERETQYF.

With regard to this clonotype: A much larger clone differs from this one at a single base, so this may be a read error. Likely a read error: the CDR3 ends without its conserved phenylalanine or tryptophan. V usage is TRBV20-1 and J usage is TRBJ1-1, with TRBD1 identical over 7 bases. Germline lookup yields CDR1 DFQATT and CDR2 SNEGSKA (reference sequence). CDR3 length equals 15 residues. As DNA, the CDR3 is TGCAGCGCCGCCGGTGGATACAGGGGGAACACTGAAGCTTTCCTT. Amino acids: CSAAGGYRGNTEAFL.

The genes are TRBV20-1 and TRBJ2-2; possibly TRBD2 for D (5 bases). CDR1 is DFQATT and CDR2 is SNEGSKA in the germline V gene (reference sequence). Trimming removed 4 bases from V and 6 bases from J, with 12 bases in between. The CDR3 consists of 13 residues. The DNA for the CDR3 is TGCAGTGCTACCCGACTAAGTTCCGGGGAGCTGTTTTTT. This gives the protein CSATRLSSGELFF.